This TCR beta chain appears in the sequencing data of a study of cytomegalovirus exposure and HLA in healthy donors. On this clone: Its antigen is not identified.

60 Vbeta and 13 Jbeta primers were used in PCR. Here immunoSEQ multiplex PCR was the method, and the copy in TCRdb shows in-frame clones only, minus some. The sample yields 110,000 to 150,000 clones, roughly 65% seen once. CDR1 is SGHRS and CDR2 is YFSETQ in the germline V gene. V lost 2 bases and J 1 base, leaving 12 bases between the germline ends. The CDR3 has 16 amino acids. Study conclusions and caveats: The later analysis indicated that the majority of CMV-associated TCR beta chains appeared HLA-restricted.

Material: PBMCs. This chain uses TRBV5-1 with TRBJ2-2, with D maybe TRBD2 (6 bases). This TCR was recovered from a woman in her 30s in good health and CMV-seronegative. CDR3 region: CASSLRLVGNTGELFF. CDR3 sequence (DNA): TGCGCCAGCAGCTTACGACTAGTTGGGAACACCGGGGAGCTGTTTTTT.